This T cell receptor (beta chain) was documented in a study of blood T cell repertoires in COVID-19. Per the original data handling: Estimates of nucleated cell counts were drawn from the amplification of reference gene primers. Profiled with immunoSEQ multiplex PCR; TCRdb holds only in-frame clones, not every one. The DNA was the basis for D and trimming; V, J and clone size are from that table. The sample contains approximately 100,000 clones, around four fifths of which appear only once. V dropped 2 bases and J dropped 3 bases, with 11 bases sitting between them. Germline CDR1 reads GTSNPN; CDR2 reads SVGIG (reference sequence). This CDR3 comprises 14 residues.

The specimen sequenced was peripheral blood. This receptor was obtained from a woman in her fifties or sixties with acute or convalescent COVID-19. The chain combines TRBV30 with TRBJ1-5; D uncertain. The CDR3 bases are TGTGCCTGGAGTCTGGGAGTGAACAATCAGCCCCAGCATTTT. Protein sequence: CAWSLGVNNQPQHF.